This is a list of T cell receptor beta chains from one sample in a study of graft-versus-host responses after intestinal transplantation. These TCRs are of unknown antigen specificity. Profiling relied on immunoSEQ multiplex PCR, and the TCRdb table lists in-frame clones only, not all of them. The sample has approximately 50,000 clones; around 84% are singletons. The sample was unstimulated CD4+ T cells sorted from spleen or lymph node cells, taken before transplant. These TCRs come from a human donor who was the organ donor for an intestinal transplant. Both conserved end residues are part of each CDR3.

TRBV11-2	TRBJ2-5	CASSLGSISGQETQYF
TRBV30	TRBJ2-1	CAWSVLYNEQFF
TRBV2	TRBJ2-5	CASNILQETQYF
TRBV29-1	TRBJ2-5	CSVRQGARETQYF
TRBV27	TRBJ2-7	CASICAPSSYEQYF
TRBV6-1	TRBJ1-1	CASRTTVNTEAFF
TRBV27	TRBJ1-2	CASSFSWGERYGYTF
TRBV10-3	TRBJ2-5	CAISDFSETQYF
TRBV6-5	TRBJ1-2	CASKKTGGEVYGYTF
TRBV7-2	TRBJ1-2	CASSLGGANYGYTF
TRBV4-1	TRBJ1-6	CASSQDQGSTYNSPLHF
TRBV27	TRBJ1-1	CASSLTRWGHMNTEAFF
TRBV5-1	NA	CASSWTSGRGYEQYF
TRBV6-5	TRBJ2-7	CASSYSGTSGAYEQYF
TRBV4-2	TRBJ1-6	CASSTDDRGPYSPLHF
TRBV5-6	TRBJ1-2	CASSIRGGSRGYTF
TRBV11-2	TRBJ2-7	CASSSYYEQYF
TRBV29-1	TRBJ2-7	CSVVIRGKTTYEQYF
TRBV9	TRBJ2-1	CASSPQGTFYNEQFF
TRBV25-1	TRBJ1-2	CASSVDRSSYGYTF
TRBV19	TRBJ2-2	CASSQTGRRTGELFF
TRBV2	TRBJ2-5	CASSEGTRQETQYF
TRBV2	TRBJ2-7	CASSSGWTYEQYF
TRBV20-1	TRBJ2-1	CSAQIAEQFF
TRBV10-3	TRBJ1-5	CAISQTGGGNQPQHF
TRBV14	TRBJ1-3	CASSLDPKTGNTIYF
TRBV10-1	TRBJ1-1	CASSETGQGKGIAEAFF
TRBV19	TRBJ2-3	CATRLAGGTDTQYF
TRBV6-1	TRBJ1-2	CASSETATNYGYTF
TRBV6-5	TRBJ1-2	CASSEQPFYGYTF
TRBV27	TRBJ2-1	CASSFLTSYNEQFF
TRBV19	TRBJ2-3	CASSIQSYGDTQYF
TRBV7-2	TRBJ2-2	CASSLGQGVNGELFF
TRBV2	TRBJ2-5	CASSESGTGLETQYF
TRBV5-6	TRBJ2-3	CASSLLIVSSGSTDTQYF
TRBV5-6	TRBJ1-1	CASSPGQGMNTEAFF
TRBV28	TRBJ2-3	CASRGTDTQYF
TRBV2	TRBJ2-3	CASRDSPGDTQYF
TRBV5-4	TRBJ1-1	CASRPDRANEAFF
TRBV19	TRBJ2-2	CASSAGGTGELFF
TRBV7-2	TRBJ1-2	CASSLWGQGAGGYTF
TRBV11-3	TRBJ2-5	CASSQTSGGALGQETQYF
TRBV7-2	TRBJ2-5	CASSLTGGGQETQYF
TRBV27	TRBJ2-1	CASSLFRGGRGEQFF
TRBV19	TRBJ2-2	CASRAAGLTGELFF
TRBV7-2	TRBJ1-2	CASSPTPGRLYYGYTF
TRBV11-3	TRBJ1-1	CASSLDPGDPEAFF
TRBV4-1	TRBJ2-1	CASSQDRFSSYNEQFF
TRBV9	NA	CASSAGRSVYEQYF
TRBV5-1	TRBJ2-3	CASSQDRGRDTDTQYF
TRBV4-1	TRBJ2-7	CASSQAQGFGYEQYF
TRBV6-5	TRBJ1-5	CASRPNRDRRQPQHF
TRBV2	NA	CASSDSGTGTYEQYF